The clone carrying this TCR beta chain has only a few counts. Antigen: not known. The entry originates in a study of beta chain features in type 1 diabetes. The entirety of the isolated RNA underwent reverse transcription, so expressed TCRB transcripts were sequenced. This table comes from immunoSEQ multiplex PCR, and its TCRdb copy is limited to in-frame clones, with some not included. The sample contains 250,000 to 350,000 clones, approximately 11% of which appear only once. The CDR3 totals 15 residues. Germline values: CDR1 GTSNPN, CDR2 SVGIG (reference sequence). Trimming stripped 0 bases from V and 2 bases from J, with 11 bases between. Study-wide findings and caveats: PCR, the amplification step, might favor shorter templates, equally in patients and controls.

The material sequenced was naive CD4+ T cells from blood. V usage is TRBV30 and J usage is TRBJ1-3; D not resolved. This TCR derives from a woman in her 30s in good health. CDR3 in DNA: TGTGCCTGGAGTGTACTGGAGGGAGCTGGAAACACCATATATTTT. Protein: CAWSVLEGAGNTIYF.